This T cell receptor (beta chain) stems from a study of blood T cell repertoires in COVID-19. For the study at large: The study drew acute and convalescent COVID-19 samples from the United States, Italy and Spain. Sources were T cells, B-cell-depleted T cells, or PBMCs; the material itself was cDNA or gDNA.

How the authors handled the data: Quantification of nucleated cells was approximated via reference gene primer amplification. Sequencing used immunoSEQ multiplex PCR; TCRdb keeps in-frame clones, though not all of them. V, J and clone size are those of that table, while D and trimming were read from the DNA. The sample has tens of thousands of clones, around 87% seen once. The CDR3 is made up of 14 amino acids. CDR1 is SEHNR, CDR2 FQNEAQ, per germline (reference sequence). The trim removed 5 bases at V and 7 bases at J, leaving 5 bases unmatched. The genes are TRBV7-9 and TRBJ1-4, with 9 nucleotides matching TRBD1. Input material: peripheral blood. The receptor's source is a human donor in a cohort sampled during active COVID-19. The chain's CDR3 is CASSRGQGTEKLFF. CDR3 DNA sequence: TGTGCCAGCAGCCGAGGACAGGGGACTGAAAAACTGTTTTTT. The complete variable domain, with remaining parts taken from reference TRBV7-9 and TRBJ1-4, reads DTGVSQNPRHKITKRGQNVTFRCDPISEHNRLYWYRQTLGQGPEFLTYFQNEAQLEKSRLLSDRFSAERPKGSFSTLEIQRTEQGDSAMYLCASSRGQGTEKLFFGSGTQLSVL.